One sample yielded the 18 T cell receptor beta chains listed below, sequenced in a study of identical twins. TCRdb recomputed calls from the 5' RACE reads with MiXCR, one row per CDR3 protein. Altogether about 220,000 distinct CDR3 sequences are present, 7.5% being singletons, with the ten largest covering 1.9%. The same data also went into a second study, on yellow fever vaccine responses in identical twins.

The sample taken for sequencing was memory (CD45RO+) T cells sorted from blood. The receptors come from a woman aged 18-29 years in good health.

This chain uses TRBV20-1 with TRBJ2-1; D is possibly TRBD1 (6 bases). The length of the CDR3 is 14 residues. V was clipped by 4 bases and J by 5 bases, with 15 bases between them. CDR1 and CDR2 from the germline V gene are DFQATT and SNEGSKA (reference sequence). Here the CDR3 reads CSATRDNLNNEQFF. Written as DNA, the CDR3 is TGCAGTGCTACACGGGACAATTTGAACAATGAGCAGTTCTTC.

This clonotype appeared a few times. V is TRBV4-1 and J is TRBJ2-3; weak D call: TRBD1 (5 bases). V shed 0 bases and J shed 0 bases, with 10 bases lying between them. The CDR3 has 16 residues. Germline assignment: CDR1 MGHRA and CDR2 YSYEKL. The CDR3 bases are TGCGCCAGCAGCCAAGAGGCAGGGTTCAGCACAGATACGCAGTATTTT. This codes for CASSQEAGFSTDTQYF.

Ten or more counts support this clonotype. J is TRBJ2-3 and V is TRBV29-1; D remains ambiguous. Germline V lookup: CDR1 SQVTM, CDR2 ANQGSEA. The V and J ends lost 7 bases and 5 bases respectively, with 13 bases between them. The CDR3 spans 12 residues. Here the CDR3 DNA reads TGCAGCGCTAGAACATGGGGAGATACGCAGTATTTT. As protein: CSARTWGDTQYF.

The chain recombines TRBV11-2 with TRBJ2-7; 12 bases map to TRBD1. The CDR3 contains 18 residues. Germline assignment: CDR1 SGHAT and CDR2 FQNNGV. V was clipped by 2 bases and J by 3 bases; unmatched bases: 11. The CDR3 here is CASSLRSGTGGAGYEQYF. In DNA, the CDR3 is TGTGCCAGCAGCTTACGTTCCGGGACAGGGGGCGCAGGCTACGAGCAGTACTTC.

This clonotype appeared a few times. This rearrangement joins TRBV14 to TRBJ1-1, with 8 nucleotides matching TRBD1. Germline V gene lookup returns CDR1 SGHDN and CDR2 FVKESK. V shed 2 bases, J shed 3 bases, and the junction held 5 bases outside the gene matches. This CDR3 has 15 amino acids. CDR3: CASSQRTGRYTEAFF. DNA of the CDR3: TGTGCCAGCAGCCAACGGACAGGGCGTTACACTGAAGCTTTCTTT.

This clonotype was observed a handful of times. Relative to the germline gene, one junction end is altered; a read error may explain this. This chain joins TRBV7-7 and TRBJ1-1; no firm D call. The germline V gene encodes CDR1 SSHAT and CDR2 FNYEAQ (reference sequence). The CDR3 loop spans 15 amino acids. The CDR3 is CASSFFPLRVAEAFF. CDR3 DNA sequence: TGTGCTAGCAGCTTTTTTCCGCTAAGAGTGGCTGAAGCTTTCTTT.

This clonotype appeared a few times. CDR3 bases: TGTGCCAGCAGTTTAGTAGTCACAGGCCACGGCTATGGCTACACCTTC. Translation: CASSLVVTGHGYGYTF. The chain employs TRBV12-3 or TRBV12-4 and TRBJ1-2, with D possibly TRBD1 on 5 matching bases. The V and J ends lost 1 base and 4 bases respectively, with 16 bases between them. The CDR3 is 16 amino acids.

There are a few counts of this clonotype. The V and J genes are TRBV11-2 and TRBJ2-3, with D perhaps matching TRBD1 or TRBD2 (5 bases each). The CDR3 spans 15 residues. Trimming removed 5 bases at V and 2 bases at J, with 14 bases between. Germline values: CDR1 SGHAT, CDR2 FQNNGV. CDR3 sequence: CASSVGERSTDTQYF. In DNA, the CDR3 is TGTGCCAGCAGCGTGGGGGAAAGGTCCACAGATACGCAGTATTTT.

This clonotype was recorded at least ten times. The chain couples TRBV7-2 to TRBJ1-1, with D uncertain. The CDR3 is made up of 14 amino acids. Germline values: CDR1 SGHTA, CDR2 FQGNSA. V was clipped by 3 bases and J by 1 base, with 9 bases between them. CDR3 sequence (DNA): TGTGCCAGCAGCTTGAGGACGCCGAACACTGAAGCTTTCTTT. Translating it yields CASSLRTPNTEAFF.

The chain recombines TRBV30 with TRBJ1-6; 9 bases are shared with TRBD1. CDR1 GTSNPN and CDR2 SVGIG come from the germline V gene (reference sequence). The CDR3 contains 19 residues. V shed 2 bases, J shed 7 bases, and the junction held 18 bases outside the gene matches. The CDR3 sequence: CAWSRIGTGPGGGNSPLHF. The CDR3 DNA sequence: TGTGCCTGGAGTAGGATAGGGACAGGGCCGGGCGGGGGCAATTCACCCCTCCACTTT.

Ten or more counts support this clonotype. The chain employs TRBV12-3 or TRBV12-4 and TRBJ2-5, with TRBD2 matching 14 bases. The CDR3 runs 15 residues. J gave up 7 bases and V 5 bases, and 6 bases lay outside the gene matches. The CDR3 coding sequence is TGTGCCAGCAGTCCGGGACTAGCGGGAGCCGGGACCCAGTACTTC. It specifies CASSPGLAGAGTQYF.

The chain employs TRBV5-4 and TRBJ2-1; no firm D call. The CDR3 has 13 amino acids. V dropped 1 base and J dropped 5 bases, with 7 bases sitting between them. Germline CDR1 is SGHNT and CDR2 is YYREEE (reference sequence). CDR3 amino acids: CASSLNTNNEQFF. In DNA, the CDR3 is TGTGCCAGCAGCTTGAATACTAACAATGAGCAGTTCTTC. Using reference TRBV5-4 and TRBJ2-1 for the parts outside the CDR3, the full variable domain is ETGVTQSPTHLIKTRGQQVTLRCSSQSGHNTVSWYQQALGQGPQFIFQYYREEENGRGNFPPRFSGLQFPNYSSELNVNALELDDSALYLCASSLNTNNEQFFGPGTRLTVL.

This chain connects TRBV7-2 to TRBJ2-3; possible D gene TRBD1, 6 bases. With 5 bases removed from V and 0 bases from J, the gap between germline ends came to 15 bases. This CDR3 comprises 16 residues. Germline V gene sequence: CDR1 SGHTA, CDR2 FQGNSA. The CDR3 region is CASSLGDKPSTDTQYF. The CDR3 DNA is TGTGCCAGCAGCCTCGGGGACAAACCCAGCACAGATACGCAGTATTTT.

This clonotype was seen a few times. This chain connects TRBV11-2 to TRBJ2-5; TRBD2 matches 16 bases. CDR1 and CDR2 from the germline V gene are SGHAT and FQNNGV. V lost 4 bases to trimming and J lost 4 bases; unmatched junction nucleotides: 6. CDR3 length: 17 residues. The CDR3, as DNA: TGTGCCAGCAGCTCAGGGACTAGCGGGGGGGCCGCAGAGACCCAGTACTTC. As protein: CASSSGTSGGAAETQYF.

This clonotype has ten or more counts. The rearrangement links TRBV7-8 to TRBJ1-5; D unclear. Trimming stripped 4 bases from V and 0 bases from J, with 4 bases between. This CDR3 contains 13 residues. Germline V CDR1 and CDR2: SGHVS, FQNEAQ. This CDR3 is CASSWGSNQPQHF. The CDR3, as DNA: TGTGCCAGCAGCTGGGGTAGCAATCAGCCCCAGCATTTT.

This clonotype was picked up many times. This rearrangement joins TRBV19 to TRBJ2-2; TRBD2 is a possible D gene (5 bases). The CDR3 runs to 13 residues. Trimming cost V 5 bases and J 5 bases, with 9 bases left between them. CDR1 LNHDA and CDR2 SQIVND come from the germline V gene (reference sequence). CDR3 nucleotide sequence: TGTGCCAGTAGTGGGAGTTCGACCGGGGAGCTGTTTTTT. Its translation is CASSGSSTGELFF.

The chain recombines TRBV20-1 with TRBJ2-7; 8 positions match TRBD1. V lost 5 bases to trimming and J lost 1 base; unmatched junction nucleotides: 4. Germline-derived CDR1 and CDR2 are DFQATT and SNEGSKA (reference sequence). The CDR3 consists of 13 residues. The CDR3 loop reads CSAPNRGSYEQYF. DNA for the CDR3: TGCAGTGCTCCAAACAGGGGGTCCTACGAGCAGTACTTC.

J is TRBJ2-5 and V is TRBV6-1, with D possibly matching TRBD1 (6 bases). The V end lost 9 bases, the J end lost 1 base, and 12 bases lay between the germline ends. The CDR3 sequence is 13 residues long. Germline V gene data show CDR1 as MNHNS and CDR2 as SASEGT. The CDR3 region is CASHRESQETQYF. CDR3 DNA: TGTGCCAGTCACAGGGAATCCCAAGAGACCCAGTACTTC.